Each of the 27 T cell receptor beta chains below was sequenced from the same sample in a study of shared clonotypes between healthy human individuals. Profiling relied on immunoSEQ multiplex PCR, and the TCRdb table lists in-frame clones only, not all of them. The sample contains around 1.4 million clones, less than 99% of which appear only once. The specimen was naive CD4+ T cells sorted from blood. Described subset: CD45RA+ positively selected. These receptors were taken from a man aged 25 to 40 in good health.

The genes are TRBV28 and TRBJ1-5; no clear D. V lost 6 bases, J lost 0 bases, and 18 bases lay in between. This CDR3 comprises 17 residues. The germline V gene has CDR1 MDHEN and CDR2 SYDVKM. The DNA of the CDR3 is TGTGCCAGCAGCCCCGGACTAAGATTCTATAGCAATCAGCCCCAGCATTTT. Protein product: CASSPGLRFYSNQPQHF.

The chain joins TRBV4-1 to TRBJ1-5, with D possibly being TRBD1 (5 bases). Trimming stripped 0 bases from V and 3 bases from J, with 12 bases between. This CDR3 comprises 16 residues. The germline gives CDR1 MGHRA, CDR2 YSYEKL. CDR3 bases: TGCGCCAGCAGCCAAGAAGGGTCAGGGCTCAATCAGCCCCAGCATTTT. It yields the protein CASSQEGSGLNQPQHF.

The genes are TRBV11-2 and TRBJ2-5; D may be TRBD1 (5 bases). Germline-derived CDR1 and CDR2 are SGHAT and FQNNGV. The V gene lost 5 bases and the J gene lost 8 bases, with 12 bases spanning the gap. The CDR3 totals 12 residues. Here the CDR3 reads CASSPLQATQYF. The CDR3 region has the DNA TGTGCCAGCAGCCCATTACAGGCTACCCAGTACTTC.

V gene TRBV5-1 combines with J gene TRBJ2-3; 11 bases align to TRBD2. V gave up 4 bases and J gave up 5 bases; unmatched junction bases: 9. CDR1 and CDR2 (germline): SGHRS, YFSETQ. The CDR3 has 16 amino acids. For the CDR3, the DNA is TGCGCCAGCAGCACCAATAGCGGGAGGGCCGGAGATACGCAGTATTTT. Translating it yields CASSTNSGRAGDTQYF. The full variable domain, in which reference TRBV5-1 and TRBJ2-3 provide the parts outside the CDR3, is KAGVTQTPRYLIKTRGQQVTLSCSPISGHRSVSWYQQTPGQGLQFLFEYFSETQRNKGNFPGRFSGRQFSNSRSEMNVSTLELGDSALYLCASSTNSGRAGDTQYFGPGTRLTVL.

This rearrangement joins TRBV5-4 to TRBJ2-7; the match to TRBD2 covers 8 bases. Germline CDR1 is SGHNT and CDR2 is YYREEE (reference sequence). V lost 4 bases and J lost 4; bases outside the gene matches: 13. The CDR3 contains 16 residues. The CDR3: CASSGLAGAGVYEQYF. CDR3 DNA: TGTGCCAGCAGCGGTCTCGCGGGAGCGGGGGTTTACGAGCAGTACTTC.

The CDR3: CASSPRTREGTQYF. DNA of the CDR3: TGTGCCAGCAGCCCCCGGACCCGAGAGGGGACCCAGTACTTC. The V and J genes are TRBV7-2 and TRBJ2-5, with D perhaps matching TRBD2 (5 bases). Trimming took off 5 bases at V and 7 bases at J, with 17 bases between the two ends. The CDR3 is 14 amino acids. Germline V gene sequence: CDR1 SGHTA, CDR2 FQGNSA. The full variable domain, in which reference TRBV7-2 and TRBJ2-5 provide the parts outside the CDR3, is GAGVSQSPSNKVTEKGKDVELRCDPISGHTALYWYRQSLGQGLEFLIYFQGNSAPDKSGLPSDRFSAERTGGSVSTLTIQRTQQEDSAVYLCASSPRTREGTQYFGPGTRLLVL.

V is TRBV10-1 and J is TRBJ2-3; D gene uncertain. The V end was cut by 5 bases, the J end by 0 bases, with 12 bases between. The CDR3 runs to 15 residues. Germline CDR1 and CDR2: WNHNN and SYGVQD (reference sequence). CDR3 in amino acids: CASSTGLRSTDTQYF. CDR3 DNA sequence: TGCGCCAGCAGTACTGGGCTACGGAGCACAGATACGCAGTATTTT.

V usage is TRBV11-2 and J usage is TRBJ1-1; 7 bases agree with TRBD1. The V and J ends lost 3 bases and 6 bases, in that order; junction bases with no gene match: 4. Germline-derived CDR1 and CDR2 are SGHAT and FQNNGV. The CDR3 sequence is 13 residues long. Here the CDR3 reads CASSLTGRAEAFF. Written as DNA, the CDR3 is TGTGCCAGCAGCTTGACAGGGCGGGCTGAAGCTTTCTTT.

V gene TRBV5-1 combines with J gene TRBJ1-2; D remains ambiguous. This CDR3 is built from 14 residues. Trimming removed 4 bases at V and 0 bases at J, with 10 bases between. CDR1 and CDR2 (germline): SGHRS, YFSETQ. This CDR3 reads CASSQSSSNYGYTF. For the CDR3, the DNA is TGCGCCAGCAGCCAGTCATCCTCTAACTATGGCTACACCTTC.

The genes are TRBV7-6 and TRBJ2-1; TRBD2 matches at 8 bases. From germline, CDR1 is SGHVS and CDR2 FNYEAQ. V gave up 8 bases and J gave up 5 bases; unmatched junction bases: 5. This CDR3 is built from 13 residues. As DNA, the CDR3 is TGTGCCAGCGGACTAGCACCTAACAATGAGCAGTTCTTC. It specifies CASGLAPNNEQFF.

The V gene is TRBV7-3, the J gene TRBJ2-1; D unclear. The germline CDR1 and CDR2 sequences are SGHTA and FQGTGA. Trimming pared 4 bases from V and 6 bases from J, leaving 13 bases between. There are 14 residues in the CDR3. The CDR3: CASSWVGRSNEQFF. The CDR3 DNA reads as TGTGCCAGCAGCTGGGTTGGCCGGAGCAATGAGCAGTTCTTC.

The chain couples TRBV28 to TRBJ2-2; possibly TRBD2 for D (5 bases). Germline CDR1 MDHEN, CDR2 SYDVKM. V lost 8 bases, J lost 1 base, and 8 bases lay in between. CDR3 length: 13 amino acids. DNA for the CDR3: TGTGCCAGCGGAGGACGGAACACCGGGGAGCTGTTTTTT. It yields the protein CASGGRNTGELFF.

This clone came up once. The V gene is TRBV10-2, the J gene TRBJ2-3; 11 bases line up with TRBD1. The CDR3 consists of 17 residues. After removal of 7 bases from V and 1 base from J, the junction contained 10 bases not matched to a gene. Looked up from germline, CDR1 is WSHSY and CDR2 is SAAADI. This CDR3 is CASTPKPGQGGTDTQYF. CDR3 in DNA: TGCGCCAGCACCCCGAAACCGGGACAGGGGGGCACAGATACGCAGTATTTT.

The chain carries TRBV7-2 and TRBJ2-7; 12 bases fit TRBD2. The CDR3 covers 17 residues. Germline V gene lookup returns CDR1 SGHTA and CDR2 FQGNSA. The J segment lost 6 bases and the V segment lost 3 bases, leaving 12 bases of the junction unmatched. Here the CDR3 reads CASSLAWPSGRVGEQYF. CDR3 nucleotide sequence: TGTGCCAGCAGCTTGGCGTGGCCTAGCGGGAGGGTTGGCGAGCAGTACTTC.

This sequence joins TRBV7-8 and TRBJ2-7; 7 bases are a match to TRBD1. This CDR3 has 18 amino acids. From germline, CDR1 is SGHVS and CDR2 FQNEAQ. V lost 0 bases to trimming and J lost 4 bases; unmatched junction nucleotides: 15. In DNA form, the CDR3 reads TGTGCCAGCAGCTTAGCGGTTTTGCGCCAGGGGGTCTCTTACGAGCAGTACTTC. It is translated as CASSLAVLRQGVSYEQYF.

This clone was counted a single time. The chain has TRBV2 and TRBJ2-3; possible D gene TRBD2, 5 bases. Germline V gene data show CDR1 as SNHLY and CDR2 as FYNNEI. This CDR3 has 14 amino acids. Trimming pared 5 bases from V and 2 bases from J, leaving 11 bases between. CDR3 sequence reads: CASSLRTATDTQYF. The CDR3 nucleotides are TGTGCCAGCAGTCTCAGGACTGCCACAGATACGCAGTATTTT.

This rearrangement joins TRBV10-1 to TRBJ1-1; 7 bases align to TRBD1. CDR3 length: 15 residues. The J segment lost 1 base and the V segment lost 3 bases, leaving 5 bases of the junction unmatched. The V gene's germline CDR1 is WNHNN and CDR2 SYGVQD (reference sequence). CDR3 residues: CASSDSGTANTEAFF. The DNA of the CDR3 is TGCGCCAGCAGTGATTCGGGGACAGCGAACACTGAAGCTTTCTTT.

This chain uses TRBV11-2 with TRBJ2-3; 14 positions match TRBD2. This CDR3 is built from 19 residues. V trimming: 2 bases; J trimming: 2 bases; junction bases outside the gene matches: 9. The germline V gene has CDR1 SGHAT and CDR2 FQNNGV. The CDR3 coding sequence is TGTGCCAGCAGCTTAAGGTGGGGACTAGCGGGAGAGGCCACAGATACGCAGTATTTT. Protein sequence: CASSLRWGLAGEATDTQYF.

The V call is TRBV18, the J call TRBJ1-2, with 9 bases identical to TRBD1. The CDR3 sequence is 15 residues long. With 3 bases clipped from V and 3 bases from J, the junction kept 5 bases outside the gene matches. CDR1 and CDR2 (germline): KGHSH, LQKENI. The CDR3 region has the DNA TGTGCCAGCTCACCGTGGACAGGGGCGCACTATGGCTACACCTTC. Protein sequence: CASSPWTGAHYGYTF.

The rearrangement links TRBV28 to TRBJ2-3; D possibly matches TRBD1 or TRBD2 (6 bases each). The CDR3 is 15 residues long. The V and J ends lost 6 bases and 5 bases respectively, with 18 bases between them. Germline V CDR1 and CDR2: MDHEN, SYDVKM. The CDR3: CASRPIAEGGDTQYF. CDR3 sequence (DNA): TGTGCCAGCAGGCCCATAGCGGAGGGGGGAGATACGCAGTATTTT.

The rearrangement uses TRBV5-5 and TRBJ1-2, with D perhaps matching TRBD1 (6 bases). Germline V gene sequence: CDR1 SGHKS, CDR2 YYEKEE (reference sequence). The CDR3 totals 12 residues. V was shortened by 2 bases and J by 8 bases, with 10 bases between the two germline ends. CDR3 residues: CASSFNGGGYTF. The DNA of the CDR3 is TGTGCCAGCAGCTTTAACGGGGGCGGCTACACCTTC.

This chain joins TRBV30 and TRBJ2-3; D is perhaps TRBD1 (5 bases). The CDR3 has 12 residues. Germline V gives CDR1 GTSNPN, CDR2 SVGIG (reference sequence). The ends were cut back, 7 bases at V and 4 bases at J, with 12 bases in the middle. CDR3 sequence (DNA): TGTGCCTCCAGACGGACACCAGATACGCAGTATTTT. As protein: CASRRTPDTQYF.

The chain uses TRBV4-3 and TRBJ1-2; D gene uncertain. This CDR3 has 15 residues. CDR1 LGHNA and CDR2 YSLEER come from the germline V gene. Trimming took off 1 base at V and 8 bases at J, with 17 bases between the two ends. The CDR3 DNA reads as TGCGCCAGCAGCCAAGTTGGCCTTCCGATGGGAGGCTACACCTTC. This codes for CASSQVGLPMGGYTF.

This chain connects TRBV7-9 to TRBJ1-2; TRBD1 agrees at 10 bases. This CDR3 is 15 amino acids long. V trimming: 5 bases; J trimming: 6 bases; junction bases outside the gene matches: 9. Germline V lookup: CDR1 SEHNR, CDR2 FQNEAQ (reference sequence). Here the CDR3 reads CASSQGQGEVDGYTF. CDR3 bases: TGTGCCAGCAGCCAAGGACAGGGGGAGGTTGATGGCTACACCTTC.

This clone occurred once. The genes are TRBV5-1 and TRBJ2-1, with 9 positions matching TRBD2. Germline CDR1 and CDR2: SGHRS and YFSETQ. This CDR3 has 13 residues. J gave up 6 bases and V 4 bases, and 2 bases lay outside the gene matches. The CDR3 coding sequence is TGCGCCAGCAGCGATAGCGGGAGCAATGAGCAGTTCTTC. It encodes CASSDSGSNEQFF.

This chain's CDR3 is CASSTSGSGELFF. In DNA, the CDR3 is TGCGCCAGCAGTACTAGCGGGAGCGGGGAGCTGTTTTTT. V gene TRBV10-2 combines with J gene TRBJ2-2; TRBD2 aligns across 11 bases. Per the germline V gene, CDR1 is WSHSY and CDR2 is SAAADI. J lost 7 bases, V lost 5 bases, and 0 bases had no gene match. The CDR3 totals 13 residues.

The chain couples TRBV18 to TRBJ2-7; 9 bases align to TRBD2. The germline V gene encodes CDR1 KGHSH and CDR2 LQKENI. This CDR3 has 17 amino acids. After removal of 4 bases from V and 0 bases from J, the junction contained 10 bases not matched to a gene. CDR3 amino acids: CASSLGFTSGFSYEQYF. CDR3 sequence (DNA): TGTGCCAGCTCACTTGGGTTCACTAGCGGGTTCTCCTACGAGCAGTACTTC.